This TCR beta chain appears in the sequencing data of a study of blood T cells in healthy people across ages. General study results and limits: A strong correlation was seen between TCR beta diversity and naive T cell percentage. Total diversity from one million sequenced T cells was likely underestimated.

As for this clonotype: As yet, its antigen is unknown.

A second about 7 to 11 cycle PCR used barcoded and J-beta primers. TCRdb ran MiXCR on the 5' RACE reads and lists one entry per CDR3 protein. The profile covers roughly 900,000 distinct CDR3 sequences, with about 30% appearing a single time and 15% to 20% taken by the ten largest. This receptor was obtained from a woman older than 75 in good health. The specimen sequenced was blood.

This CDR3 reads CASSLAGPRRVNTEAFF. The DNA of the CDR3 is TGTGCCAGCAGCTTAGCGGGACCTAGGAGGGTTAACACTGAAGCTTTCTTT. The rearrangement joins TRBV7-2 to TRBJ1-1; tentatively, D is TRBD1 (5 bases). Germline V lookup: CDR1 SGHTA, CDR2 FQGNSA. The CDR3 covers 17 residues. The V end was cut by 0 bases, the J end by 2 bases, with 16 bases between.